What follows describes a single T cell receptor (beta chain). Its cognate antigen is unknown. Sequencing used immunoSEQ multiplex PCR; TCRdb keeps in-frame clones, though not all of them. The sample shows roughly 100,000 clones, about 80% of them seen only once. The sample comes from a study of OX40 agonist ivuxolimab in advanced cancers. Study-level information: With a range of roughly 20 to 90, age averaged approximately 60 years, and around 83% were male. One patient with hepatocellular carcinoma and two with cutaneous melanoma, three in all, had partial responses.

Whole-study results and caveats: At 0.1 to 3.0 mg/kg, clonal expansion of CD4+ and CD8+ blood T cells had occurred by week 6. Expanded clones belonging to CD8+ T cells outnumbered, on average, those of CD4+.

CDR3 length: 14 amino acids. Trimming cost V 2 bases and J 4 bases, with 12 bases left between them. CDR1 and CDR2 from the germline V gene are SGHNT and YYREEE (reference sequence). The starting material was CD4+ or CD8+ T cells sorted from blood, obtained in a trial of the OX40 agonist ivuxolimab. This TCR was sampled from an adult with an advanced solid tumor such as melanoma, head and neck, liver or kidney cancer. This chain uses TRBV5-4 with TRBJ1-2; tentatively, D is TRBD1 (5 bases). DNA of the CDR3: TGTGCCAGCAGCTTCGGGTCCCAGGGCTATGGCTACACCTTC. Amino acids: CASSFGSQGYGYTF.